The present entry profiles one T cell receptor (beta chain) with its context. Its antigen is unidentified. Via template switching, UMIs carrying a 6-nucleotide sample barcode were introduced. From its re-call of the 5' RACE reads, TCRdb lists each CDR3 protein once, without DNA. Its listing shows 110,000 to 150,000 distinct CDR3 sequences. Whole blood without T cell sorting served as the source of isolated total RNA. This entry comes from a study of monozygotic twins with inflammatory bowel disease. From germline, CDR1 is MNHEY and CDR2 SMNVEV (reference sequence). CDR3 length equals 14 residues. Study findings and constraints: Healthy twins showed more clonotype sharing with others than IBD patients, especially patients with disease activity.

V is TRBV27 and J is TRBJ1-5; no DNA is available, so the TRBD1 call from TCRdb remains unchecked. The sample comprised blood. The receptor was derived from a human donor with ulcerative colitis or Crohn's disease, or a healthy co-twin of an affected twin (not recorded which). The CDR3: CASSGRQGNQPQHF.